The 9 T cell receptor beta chains below come from one sample, sequenced in a study of T cells in Graves' hyperthyroidism and ophthalmopathy (dated by TCRdb to the late 2010s). The receptor library was made with multiplex PCR. Sequencing instrument: Illumina HiSeq 2000. Amplification of TCR beta CDR3 regions was carried out from RNA transcripts. The TCR CDR3 was subjected to a first round of RT-PCR using the HTBI primer set and the Qiagen OneStep RT-PCR kit. The public reads were reprocessed in TCRdb via fastp at Q25 and MiXCR, keeping in-frame beta chains. Entries are consolidated by CDR3 protein sequence, retaining the most common genes and DNA. The table for this sample lists 490,000 or so distinct CDR3 sequences; approximately 22% of them were counted only once. The biggest ten clones account for about 53% of the sample. Specimen: blood. The receptors here all came from a woman in her seventies with Graves' ophthalmopathy.

At least ten counts were recorded for this clonotype. The chain joins TRBV7-2 to TRBJ2-2; D may match TRBD1 or TRBD2 (5 bases each). The CDR3 totals 14 residues. CDR1 and CDR2 from the germline V gene are SGHTA and FQGNSA. V was clipped by 7 bases and J by 4 bases, with 13 bases between them. CDR3 region: CASTVGVSTGELFF. The CDR3 coding sequence is TGTGCCAGCACCGTGGGGGTGAGCACCGGGGAGCTGTTTTTT.

This clonotype was found a few times. V is TRBV6-2 or TRBV6-3 and J is TRBJ2-7; TRBD2 matches 11 bases. J lost 3 bases, V lost 0 bases, and 4 bases had no gene match. This CDR3 is built from 16 residues. Germline V lookup: CDR1 MNHEY, CDR2 SVGEGT. CDR3 loop: CASSYSGLAGVYEQYF. CDR3 nucleotide sequence: TGTGCCAGCAGTTACTCCGGACTAGCGGGCGTCTACGAGCAGTACTTC.

This clonotype was seen at least ten times. The V gene is TRBV7-2, the J gene TRBJ2-5; 10 bases agree with TRBD2. V shed 5 bases, J shed 6 bases, and the junction held 9 bases outside the gene matches. The CDR3 contains 15 residues. Per germline, CDR1 SGHTA and CDR2 FQGNSA. The CDR3 DNA follows: TGTGCCAGCAGCACCTCTAGCGGGAGTGGGAAGACCCAGTACTTC. This encodes CASSTSSGSGKTQYF.

In its sample, this clonotype was seen a few times. The chain is built from TRBV20-1 and TRBJ2-3; D may be TRBD2 (6 bases). CDR3 length equals 15 residues. V lost 8 bases and J lost 3, with 21 bases in between. Germline V gene lookup returns CDR1 DFQATT and CDR2 SNEGSKA (reference sequence). The CDR3 reads CSNRLNGSATDTQYF. In DNA form, the CDR3 reads TGCAGTAACCGTTTGAACGGGAGTGCGACAGATACGCAGTATTTT.

The CDR3 spells CASSQGGNIETQYF. CDR3 nucleotides: TGTGCCAGCAGCCAAGGCGGGAACATAGAGACCCAGTACTTC. The chain has TRBV3-1 and TRBJ2-5; D may be TRBD2 (6 bases). The germline CDR1 and CDR2 sequences are LGHDT and YNNKEL (reference sequence). This CDR3 has 14 amino acids. V gave up 1 base and J gave up 4 bases, with 10 bases separating them.

The chain joins TRBV10-1 to TRBJ2-5; D ambiguous. The CDR3 totals 14 residues. V was trimmed by 0 bases and J by 2 bases, leaving 7 bases between them. Germline V gene sequence: CDR1 WNHNN, CDR2 SYGVQD (reference sequence). CDR3 bases: TGCGCCAGCAGTGAGTCTAACAGACAAGAGACCCAGTACTTC. Translated: CASSESNRQETQYF.

The CDR3 bases are TGTGCCAGCAGCCGGACCCAACAGGCGGCCACTTCTGGCTACACCTTC. It yields the protein CASSRTQQAATSGYTF. The chain links TRBV7-2 to TRBJ1-2; possibly TRBD1 for D (5 bases). This CDR3 has 16 amino acids. V was clipped by 5 bases and J by 7 bases, with 23 bases between them. Per the germline V gene, CDR1 is SGHTA and CDR2 is FQGNSA.

This clonotype was detected only a few times. V usage is TRBV2 and J usage is TRBJ2-1, with TRBD2 matching over 9 bases. The CDR3 contains 14 residues. Per the germline V gene, CDR1 is SNHLY and CDR2 is FYNNEI. V lost 5 bases to trimming and J lost 6 bases; unmatched junction nucleotides: 5. CDR3 sequence (DNA): TGTGCCAGCAGTCTATCAGCGGGGGGCAATGAGCAGTTCTTC. This encodes CASSLSAGGNEQFF.

At least ten counts were recorded for this clonotype. The chain couples TRBV2 to TRBJ2-3; 9 nucleotides line up with TRBD1. Germline V CDR1 and CDR2: SNHLY, FYNNEI. The CDR3 is made up of 15 amino acids. The J segment lost 5 bases and the V segment lost 7 bases, leaving 10 bases of the junction unmatched. The chain's CDR3 is CASTLDRGSRDTQYF. CDR3 nucleotides: TGTGCCAGCACCTTGGACAGGGGATCAAGAGATACGCAGTATTTT.